The following is a TCR beta chain sequence with its context. The antigen is unknown. V trimming: 4 bases; J trimming: 1 base; junction bases outside the gene matches: 2. The CDR3 spans 13 residues. CDR1 SGHRS and CDR2 YFSETQ come from the germline V gene. The data were obtained in a study of T-cell memory formation after mild COVID-19. Study-wide results and limits: Among clones contracting day 15 to 85, CD4/CD8 was balanced, whereas later expanders leaned CD4+.

TCRdb re-analysed the 5' RACE reads in MiXCR, keeping a single row per CDR3 protein. The sample gives a few hundred thousand distinct CDR3 sequences, 15% to 20% of which show up once; about a fifth is in the top ten. The V gene is TRBV5-1, the J gene TRBJ2-7; TRBD1 agrees at 7 bases. The material sequenced was PBMCs or a T cell subset sorted from them (not recorded which). The receptor's source is a man between 18 and 35 years old who had mild COVID-19 (a few samples of this study predate the infection). Cell type and time point are not known. The CDR3 DNA reads as TGCGCCAGCAGCAAGGGACAGTCCTACGAGCAGTACTTC. Translating it yields CASSKGQSYEQYF.